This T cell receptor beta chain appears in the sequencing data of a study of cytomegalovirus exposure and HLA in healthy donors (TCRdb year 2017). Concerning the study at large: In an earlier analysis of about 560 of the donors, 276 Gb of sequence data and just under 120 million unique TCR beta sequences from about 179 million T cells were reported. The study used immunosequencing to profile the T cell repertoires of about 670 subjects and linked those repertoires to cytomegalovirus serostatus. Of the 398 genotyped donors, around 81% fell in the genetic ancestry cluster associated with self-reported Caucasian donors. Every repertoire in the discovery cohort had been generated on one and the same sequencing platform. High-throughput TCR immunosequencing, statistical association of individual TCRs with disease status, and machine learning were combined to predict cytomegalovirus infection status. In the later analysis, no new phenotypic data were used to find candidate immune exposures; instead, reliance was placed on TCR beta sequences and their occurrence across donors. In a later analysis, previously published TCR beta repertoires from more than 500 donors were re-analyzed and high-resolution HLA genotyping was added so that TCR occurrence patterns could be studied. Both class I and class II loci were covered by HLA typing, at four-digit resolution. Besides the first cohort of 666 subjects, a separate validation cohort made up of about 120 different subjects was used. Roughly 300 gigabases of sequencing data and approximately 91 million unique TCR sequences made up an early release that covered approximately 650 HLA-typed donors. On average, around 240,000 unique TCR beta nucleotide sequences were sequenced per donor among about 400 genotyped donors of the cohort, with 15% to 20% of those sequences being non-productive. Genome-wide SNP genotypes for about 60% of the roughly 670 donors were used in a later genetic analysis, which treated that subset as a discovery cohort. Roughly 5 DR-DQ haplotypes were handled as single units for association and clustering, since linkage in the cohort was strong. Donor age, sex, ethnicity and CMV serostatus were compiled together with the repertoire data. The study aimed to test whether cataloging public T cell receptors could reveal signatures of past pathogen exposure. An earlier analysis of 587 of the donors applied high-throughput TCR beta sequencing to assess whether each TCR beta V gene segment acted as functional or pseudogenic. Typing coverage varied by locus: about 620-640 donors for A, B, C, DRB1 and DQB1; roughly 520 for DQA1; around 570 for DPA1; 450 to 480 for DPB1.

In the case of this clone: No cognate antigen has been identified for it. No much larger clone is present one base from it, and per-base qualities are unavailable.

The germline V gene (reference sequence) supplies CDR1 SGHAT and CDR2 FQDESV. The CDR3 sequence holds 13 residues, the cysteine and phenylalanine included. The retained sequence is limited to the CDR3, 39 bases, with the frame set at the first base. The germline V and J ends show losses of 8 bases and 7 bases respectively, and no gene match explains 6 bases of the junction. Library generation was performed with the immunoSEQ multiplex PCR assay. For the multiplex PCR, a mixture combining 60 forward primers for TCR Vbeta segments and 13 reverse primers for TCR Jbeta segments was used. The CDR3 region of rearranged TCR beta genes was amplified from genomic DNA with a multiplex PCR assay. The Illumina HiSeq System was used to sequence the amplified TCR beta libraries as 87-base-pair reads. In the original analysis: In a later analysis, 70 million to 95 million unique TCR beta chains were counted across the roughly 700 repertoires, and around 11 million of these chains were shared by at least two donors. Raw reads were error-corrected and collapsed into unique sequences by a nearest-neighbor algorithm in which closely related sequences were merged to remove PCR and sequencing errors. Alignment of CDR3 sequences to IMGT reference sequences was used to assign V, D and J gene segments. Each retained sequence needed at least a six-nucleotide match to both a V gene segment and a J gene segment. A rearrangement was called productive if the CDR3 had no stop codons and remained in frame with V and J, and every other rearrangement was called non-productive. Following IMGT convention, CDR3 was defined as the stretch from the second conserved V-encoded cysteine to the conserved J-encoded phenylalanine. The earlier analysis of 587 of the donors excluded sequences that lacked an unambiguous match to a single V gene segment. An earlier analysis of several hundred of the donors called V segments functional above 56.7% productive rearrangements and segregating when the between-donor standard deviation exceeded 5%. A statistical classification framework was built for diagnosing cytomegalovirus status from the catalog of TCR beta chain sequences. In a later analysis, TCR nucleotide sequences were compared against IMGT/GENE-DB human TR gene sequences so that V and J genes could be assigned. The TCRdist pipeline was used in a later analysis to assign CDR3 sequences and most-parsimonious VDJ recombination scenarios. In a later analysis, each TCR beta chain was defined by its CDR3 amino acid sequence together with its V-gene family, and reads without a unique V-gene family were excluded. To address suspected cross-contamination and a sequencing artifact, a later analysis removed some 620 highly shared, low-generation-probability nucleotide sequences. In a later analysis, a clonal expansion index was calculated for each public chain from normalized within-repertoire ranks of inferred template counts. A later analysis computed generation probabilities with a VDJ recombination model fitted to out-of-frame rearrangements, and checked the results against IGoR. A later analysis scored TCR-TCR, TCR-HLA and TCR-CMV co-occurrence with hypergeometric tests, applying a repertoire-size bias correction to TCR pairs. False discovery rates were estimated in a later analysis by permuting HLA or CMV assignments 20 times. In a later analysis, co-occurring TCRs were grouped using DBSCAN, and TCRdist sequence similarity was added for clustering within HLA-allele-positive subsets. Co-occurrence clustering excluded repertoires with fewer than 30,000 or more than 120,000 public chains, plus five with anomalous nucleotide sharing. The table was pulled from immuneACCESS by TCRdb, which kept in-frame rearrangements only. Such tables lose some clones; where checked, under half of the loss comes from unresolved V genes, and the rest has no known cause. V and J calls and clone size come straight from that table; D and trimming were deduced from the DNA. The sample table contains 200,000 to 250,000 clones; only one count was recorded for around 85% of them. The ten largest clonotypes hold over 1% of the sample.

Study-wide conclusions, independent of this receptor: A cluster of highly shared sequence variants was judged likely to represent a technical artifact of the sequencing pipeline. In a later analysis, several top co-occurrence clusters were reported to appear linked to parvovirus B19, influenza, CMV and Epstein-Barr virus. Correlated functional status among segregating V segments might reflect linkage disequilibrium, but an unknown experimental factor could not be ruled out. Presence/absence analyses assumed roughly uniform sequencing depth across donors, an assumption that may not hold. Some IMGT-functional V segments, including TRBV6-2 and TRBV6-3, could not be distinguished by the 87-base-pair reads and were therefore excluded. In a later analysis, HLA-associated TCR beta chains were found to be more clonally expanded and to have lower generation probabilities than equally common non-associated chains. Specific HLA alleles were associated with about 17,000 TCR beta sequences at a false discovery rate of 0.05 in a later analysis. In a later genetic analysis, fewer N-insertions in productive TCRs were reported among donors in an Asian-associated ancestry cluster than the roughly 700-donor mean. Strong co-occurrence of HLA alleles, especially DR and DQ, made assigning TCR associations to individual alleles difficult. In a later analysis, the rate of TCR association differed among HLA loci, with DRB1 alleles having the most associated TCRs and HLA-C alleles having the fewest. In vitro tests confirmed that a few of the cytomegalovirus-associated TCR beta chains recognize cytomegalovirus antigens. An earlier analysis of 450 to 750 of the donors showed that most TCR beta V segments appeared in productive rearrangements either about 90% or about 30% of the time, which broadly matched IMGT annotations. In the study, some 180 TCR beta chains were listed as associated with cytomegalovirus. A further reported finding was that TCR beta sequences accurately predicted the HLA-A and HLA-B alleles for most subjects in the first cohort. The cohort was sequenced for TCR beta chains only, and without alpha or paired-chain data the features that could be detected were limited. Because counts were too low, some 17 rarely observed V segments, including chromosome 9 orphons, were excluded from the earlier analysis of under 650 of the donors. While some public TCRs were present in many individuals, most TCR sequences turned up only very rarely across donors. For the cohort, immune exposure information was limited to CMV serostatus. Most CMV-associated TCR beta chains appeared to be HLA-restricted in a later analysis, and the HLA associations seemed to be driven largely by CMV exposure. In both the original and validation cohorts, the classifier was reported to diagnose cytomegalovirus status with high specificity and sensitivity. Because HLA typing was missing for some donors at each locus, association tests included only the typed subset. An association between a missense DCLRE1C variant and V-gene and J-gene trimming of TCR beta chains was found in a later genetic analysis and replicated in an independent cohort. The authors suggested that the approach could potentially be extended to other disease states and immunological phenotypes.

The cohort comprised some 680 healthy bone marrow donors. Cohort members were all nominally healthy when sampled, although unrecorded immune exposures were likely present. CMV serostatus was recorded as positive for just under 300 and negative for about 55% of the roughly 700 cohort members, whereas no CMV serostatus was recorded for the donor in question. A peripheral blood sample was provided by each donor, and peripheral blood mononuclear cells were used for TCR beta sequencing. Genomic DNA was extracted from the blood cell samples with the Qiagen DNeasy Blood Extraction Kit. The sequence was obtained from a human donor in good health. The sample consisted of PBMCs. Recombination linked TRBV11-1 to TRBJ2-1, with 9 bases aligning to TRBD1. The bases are TGTGCCAGCCAGGACAGGGGAGGAAATGAGCAGTTCTTC. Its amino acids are CASQDRGGNEQFF. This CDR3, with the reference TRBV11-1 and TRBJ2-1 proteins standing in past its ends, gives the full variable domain EAEVAQSPRYKITEKSQAVAFWCDPISGHATLYWYRQILGQGPELLVQFQDESVVDDSQLPKDRFSAERLKGVDSTLKIQPAELGDSAMYLCASQDRGGNEQFFGPGTRLTVL.